This T cell receptor beta chain comes out of a study of T cell repertoires in cytomegalovirus infection. Study-level background: CMV epitopes in the study were HLA-C-restricted (recently identified) and HLA-B-restricted (well studied). Both a matching HLA type and CMV infection were indicated by public TCR beta signatures.

TCRdb recomputed calls from the reads with MiXCR, one row per CDR3 protein. The sample carries roughly 860,000 distinct CDR3 sequences, around a third recorded once. A note on this clonotype: Antigen unknown.

Overall study findings and caveats: There were HLA-C-restricted CMV-specific TCR beta clonotypes dominating the ex vivo response. CMV carriers with the relevant HLA were identified by cumulative public TCR beta family frequency.

V lost 5 bases, J lost 5 bases, and 8 bases lay in between. The germline V gene encodes CDR1 SEHNR and CDR2 FQNEAQ (reference sequence). The CDR3 totals 12 residues. The origin of this receptor is a human donor in good health (CMV status not recorded). Some clones in this sample may be carry-over from other donors' samples. The rearrangement uses TRBV7-9 and TRBJ2-3; no firm D call. The sequencing used cultured CD8+ T cells from PBMCs, collected from culture after CMV antigen stimulation. Written as DNA, the CDR3 is TGTGCCAGCAGCGAGGACGTAGATACGCAGTATTTT. Translating gives CASSEDVDTQYF.